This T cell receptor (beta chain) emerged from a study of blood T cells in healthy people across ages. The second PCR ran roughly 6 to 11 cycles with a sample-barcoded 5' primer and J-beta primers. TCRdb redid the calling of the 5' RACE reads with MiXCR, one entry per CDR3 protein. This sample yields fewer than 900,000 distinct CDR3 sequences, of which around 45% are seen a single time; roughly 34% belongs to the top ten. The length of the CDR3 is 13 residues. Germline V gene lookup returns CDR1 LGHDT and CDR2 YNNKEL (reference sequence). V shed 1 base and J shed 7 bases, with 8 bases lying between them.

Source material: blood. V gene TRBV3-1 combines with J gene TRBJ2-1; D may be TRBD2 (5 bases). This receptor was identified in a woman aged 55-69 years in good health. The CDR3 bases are TGTGCCAGCAGCCAAGCAAGCGGTAATGAGCAGTTCTTC. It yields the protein CASSQASGNEQFF.